These T cell receptor beta chains were read from a single sample in a study of T cells after yellow fever vaccination. Via MiXCR, TCRdb re-called the 5' RACE reads, giving one row per CDR3 protein. Among hundreds of thousands of distinct CDR3 sequences listed, approximately 12% were seen once. This sample comprised CD4+ T cells sorted from PBMCs, obtained 15 days after the yellow fever booster vaccination. All receptors come from a man younger than 30 who received the YFV17D yellow fever vaccine. The CDR3 runs from the conserved cysteine through the conserved F or W. Each record gives: J gene, V gene, CDR3 protein.

TRBJ2-1 | TRBV7-6 | CASSPRTGAHNEQFF
TRBJ2-4 | TRBV20-1 | CSAREGLAKNIQYF
TRBJ1-2 | TRBV2 | CASRLQGAGYGYTF
TRBJ2-5 | TRBV6-5 | CASSTGTGGETQYF
TRBJ2-5 | TRBV7-2 | CASSRSRPGPETQYF
TRBJ1-6 | TRBV6-2/TRBV6-3 | CASRQRTGPEGTLHF
TRBJ2-5 | TRBV20-1 | CSARAVGTRGGAQYF
TRBJ2-1 | TRBV7-2 | CASSPRGASYNEQFF
TRBJ1-2 | TRBV11-2 | CASSLEGDYGYTF
TRBJ1-5 | TRBV27 | CASSFDRGDQPQHF
TRBJ1-6 | TRBV9 | CASSQRPLDRAGNSPLHF
TRBJ2-1 | TRBV6-2/TRBV6-3 | CASSYERGGHSSYNEQFF
TRBJ1-1 | TRBV5-1 | CASSLPPPNTEAFF
TRBJ2-1 | TRBV12-3/TRBV12-4 | CASSPTSGNQFF
TRBJ2-3 | TRBV4-3 | CASSQERGSTDTQYF
TRBJ1-2 | TRBV7-2 | CASSVQGANYGYTF
TRBJ2-3 | TRBV4-2 | CASSQVWRGISDTQYF
TRBJ2-7 | TRBV20-1 | CSARDGAGGIHEQYF
TRBJ2-7 | TRBV7-2 | CASSVTGTGLYEQYF
TRBJ1-1 | TRBV7-2 | CASSLERPTEAFF
TRBJ2-1 | TRBV7-2 | CASSQGAGSSYNEQFF
TRBJ1-2 | TRBV6-2/TRBV6-3 | CASRDTGTDGYTF
TRBJ1-1 | TRBV18 | CASSPYTEITEAFF
TRBJ2-3 | TRBV20-1 | CSARDARGSTDTQYF
TRBJ2-1 | TRBV5-1 | CASSTGYEQFF
TRBJ1-1 | TRBV7-9 | CAGSLGQGEAFF
TRBJ2-2 | TRBV5-1 | CASSLNVPPNTGELFF
TRBJ2-7 | TRBV20-1 | CRAVTGTPSSYEQYF
TRBJ1-1 | TRBV7-2 | CASNSQGNTEAFF
TRBJ1-2 | TRBV12-3/TRBV12-4 | CASSPDRGLIFGYTF